This T cell receptor beta chain derives from a study of shared clonotypes between healthy human individuals (TCRdb year 2020). Some background on the complete study: The cohort comprised a couple of women and three men aged 18 to 49 years. For each donor, CD4 naive and CD4 memory were each given three plates, CD8 naive was given two plates, and CD8 memory was given one plate. The study deeply sequenced blood TCR repertoires of five healthy adults to estimate repertoire size and the extent of clonotype sharing between individuals. To increase sequencing depth and limit assay-specific biases, different laboratories used diverse techniques to prepare libraries and sequence TCR repertoires. Per donor, leukapheresis produced somewhere between about 0.85 and 8.9 billion PBMCs. The research as a whole found: Pairwise subsampling led to the expectation that sequencing depth would affect the degree of clonotype sharing among donors. Higher generation probabilities were observed for clonotypes shared by all four sorted-subset donors than for non-shared clonotypes. The small number of donors limited the genetic and exposure-history diversity represented. Only blood was sampled, and tissue TCR repertoires likely differ from those in blood. Approximately 4.8% of naive CD4, around 3.6% of naive CD8, about 2.4% of memory CD4, and approximately 0.4% of memory CD8 clonotypes were shared across several donors. Rarefaction of sorted-subset datasets indicated incomplete sequencing despite the large sequencing depth. Larger estimated clonotype richness was generally found for naive subsets than for memory subsets.

This clone was counted between two and nine times. Its target antigen remains unknown. Base qualities are not provided; no much larger clone lies one nucleotide away. Healthy HIV-negative adults with no recently reported acute infections or vaccinations were included as donors. All donors were Caucasian adults living in Nashville, Tennessee, USA. CD4+ T cells were enriched through magnetic negative selection, after which naive cells were positively selected on CD45RA and the remaining negative fraction served as the memory subset. After blood collection by leukapheresis, PBMCs were isolated using Ficoll-Histopaque density gradient centrifugation and then cryopreserved in the vapor phase of liquid nitrogen. Analytical flow cytometry was used to check the purity and quantity of every magnetically sorted T cell population. From each sorted fraction, genomic DNA was isolated and quantified by UV absorbance on a Nanodrop 2000c.

Using the deep immunoSEQ assay, TCR CDR3 regions were amplified from genomic DNA by multiplex PCR. For each cell subset, the extracted genomic DNA was distributed evenly across all wells of several immunoSEQ 96-well plates, and each plate served as one replicate. Each replicate PCR for sorted subsets received roughly 0.2 ug genomic DNA, equal to 28,000 or so T cell genomes. Purified libraries were quantified with a Qubit 3.0 fluorometer, sized on a Bioanalyzer 2100, and re-quantified with the KAPA Library Quantification kit. Every immunoSEQ 96-well plate was sequenced on a separate single-read 150-cycle Illumina NextSeq 550 flow cell. The paper's data handling went like this. Because the immunoSEQ output held only junctional sequences and lacked quality scores, the filtering could not match the filtering applied to full-length reads. To assign V/J genes and CDR3, sequences were annotated against IMGT germline references using PyIR, a Python wrapper for IgBLAST v1.9. Any read was removed if the V/J assignment was weak (E-value above 1e-6), the CDR3 was missing, or the read contained stop codons, out-of-frame junctions, or ambiguous translated residues. A V3J clonotype was defined by an identical inferred V gene, J gene, and CDR3 amino acid sequence. To compute the percentage overlap between repertoires, the number of shared unique clonotypes was divided by the size of the smaller repertoire. Richness of each repertoire was evaluated using RTK rarefaction, the Chao1 estimator, and Recon v2.1 estimates of unobserved clonotypes. Generation probabilities were computed with OLGA for all TCRbeta clonotypes obtained by the gDNA method from several donors. The source is immuneACCESS, and TCRdb retained only in-frame sequences with V and J called. Part of the clones is not carried over; for the studies checked, unresolved V genes explain less than half of this, and the remainder is unexplained. The V and J calls and the clone size are those of that table, but D and trimming were determined from the DNA. For this sample there are more than 900,000 clones; approximately 78% appear just once. 0.6% to 0.75% of the sample belongs to the ten largest clones.

V loses 3 bases, J loses 0 bases, and the germline ends lie 16 bases apart. Taken from cysteine to phenylalanine, the CDR3 has 17 residues. Only CDR3 DNA remains: 51 bases, in frame from the first base. CDR1 and CDR2 are read off the germline V gene as SGDLS and YYNGEE. The sample comprised memory CD4+ T cells from PBMCs. The sample's cell subset or site, from its label and the paper: CD45RA-negative fraction. This receptor was obtained from a man aged 18 to 35 in good health. Some clones in this sample may be carry-over from other donors' samples. Here the chain combines TRBV9 and TRBJ1-5, with no reliable assignment of the D segment. The DNA sequence is as follows: TGTGCCAGCAGCGAGACACCCAGGATCTATAGCAATCAGCCCCAGCATTTT. Protein translation: CASSETPRIYSNQPQHF.